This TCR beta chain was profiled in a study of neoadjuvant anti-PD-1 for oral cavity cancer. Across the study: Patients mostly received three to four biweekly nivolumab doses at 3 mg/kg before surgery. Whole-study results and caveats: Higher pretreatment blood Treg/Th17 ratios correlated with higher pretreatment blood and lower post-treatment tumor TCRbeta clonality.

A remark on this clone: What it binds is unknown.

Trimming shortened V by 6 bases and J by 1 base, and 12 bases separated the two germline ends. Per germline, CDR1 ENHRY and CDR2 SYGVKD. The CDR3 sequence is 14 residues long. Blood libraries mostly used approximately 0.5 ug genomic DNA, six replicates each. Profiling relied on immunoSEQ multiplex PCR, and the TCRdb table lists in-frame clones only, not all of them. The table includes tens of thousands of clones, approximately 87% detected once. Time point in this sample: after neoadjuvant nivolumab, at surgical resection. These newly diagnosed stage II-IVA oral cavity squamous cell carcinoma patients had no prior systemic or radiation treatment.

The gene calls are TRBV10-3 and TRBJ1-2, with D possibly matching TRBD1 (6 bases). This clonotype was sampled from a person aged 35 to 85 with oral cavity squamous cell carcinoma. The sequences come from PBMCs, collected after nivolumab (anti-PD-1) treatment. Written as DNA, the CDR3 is TGTGCCATCAGCAGACAGGAGAATAACTATGGCTACACCTTC. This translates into CAISRQENNYGYTF.